This T cell receptor (beta chain) was observed in a study of CD8 T cells in ankylosing spondylitis. The CDR3 length is 12 residues. From germline, CDR1 is LGHNT and CDR2 FRNRAP. Trimming cost V 6 bases and J 5 bases, with 9 bases left between them. TCRdb passed the 5' RACE reads through MiXCR, listing each CDR3 protein once. Here the sample spans about 240,000 distinct CDR3 sequences, 8% to 11% being singletons. Sequenced sample: blood, either unsorted or a sorted T cell fraction (not recorded which). The origin of this receptor is a male donor with ankylosing spondylitis or in good health (not recorded which). The rearrangement uses TRBV12-5 and TRBJ2-3; D is undetermined. In DNA, the CDR3 is TGTGCTAGTGGCCCTTTGGGAGATACGCAGTATTTT. This gives the protein CASGPLGDTQYF.